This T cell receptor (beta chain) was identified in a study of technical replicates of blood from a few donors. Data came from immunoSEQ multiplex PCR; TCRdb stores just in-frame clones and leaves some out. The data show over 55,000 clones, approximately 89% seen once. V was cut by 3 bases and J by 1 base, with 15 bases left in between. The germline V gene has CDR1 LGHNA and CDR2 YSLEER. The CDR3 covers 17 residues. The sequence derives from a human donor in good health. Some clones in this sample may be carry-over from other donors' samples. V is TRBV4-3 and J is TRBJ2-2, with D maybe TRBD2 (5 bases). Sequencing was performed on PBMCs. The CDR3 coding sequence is TGCGCCAGCAGCCATAAAAGCGGCCGAGGGAACACCGGGGAGCTGTTTTTT. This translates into CASSHKSGRGNTGELFF.